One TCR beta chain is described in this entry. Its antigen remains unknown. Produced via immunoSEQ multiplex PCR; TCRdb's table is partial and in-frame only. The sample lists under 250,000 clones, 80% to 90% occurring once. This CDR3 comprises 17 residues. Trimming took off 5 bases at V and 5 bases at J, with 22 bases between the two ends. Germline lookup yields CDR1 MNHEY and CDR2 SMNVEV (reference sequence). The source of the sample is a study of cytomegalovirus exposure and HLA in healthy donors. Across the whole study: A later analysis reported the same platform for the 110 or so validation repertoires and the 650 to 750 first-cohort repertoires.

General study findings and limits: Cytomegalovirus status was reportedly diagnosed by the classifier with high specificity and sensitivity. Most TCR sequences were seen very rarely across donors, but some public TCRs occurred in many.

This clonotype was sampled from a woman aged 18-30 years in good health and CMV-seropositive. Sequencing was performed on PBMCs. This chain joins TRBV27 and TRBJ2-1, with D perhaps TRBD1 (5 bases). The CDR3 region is CASSIASPLEGDNEQFF. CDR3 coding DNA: TGTGCCAGCAGTATCGCATCCCCCTTAGAAGGGGACAATGAGCAGTTCTTC.